The rows below give T cell receptor beta chains drawn from one sample of a study of identical twins. TCRdb redid the calling of the 5' RACE reads with MiXCR, one entry per CDR3 protein. The sample holds around 1.7 million distinct CDR3 sequences, more than 30% seen once. Specimen: cord blood. The source of these receptors is a newborn girl in good health. CDR3s leave out the opening cysteine and the closing phenylalanine or tryptophan. Part of the rows lack a size; the others show once, few, many or a class for expanded clones.

v_call	clone_size	j_call	cdr3_aa
TRBV28	few	TRBJ1-2	ASSLHDHPGYT
TRBV6-5	few	TRBJ2-3	ASSRRTSLTDTQY
TRBV6-6	few	TRBJ2-5	ASKEKDTHYQETQY
TRBV6-1	-	TRBJ2-1	ASLAGPDYNEQF
TRBV3-1	-	TRBJ2-3	ASSQGRGYTQY
TRBV12-3/TRBV12-4	-	TRBJ1-2	ASTRRAGPYGYT
TRBV20-1	-	TRBJ2-4	SATVAGKNIQY
TRBV9	-	TRBJ2-3	ASSVVGGVADTQY
TRBV11-2	few	TRBJ1-4	ASSRTGGYEKLF
TRBV6-1	few	TRBJ2-5	ASSDWGRVETQY
TRBV7-2	few	TRBJ2-3	ASSRGGAPTDTQY